The clone carrying this T cell receptor beta chain has a single count. This record comes from a study of shared clonotypes between healthy human individuals. Assay used: immunoSEQ multiplex PCR; TCRdb lists only in-frame clones, some missing. The data show 2 million to 2.5 million clones, approximately 94% seen once. The germline V and J ends were trimmed by 7 bases and 7 bases, with 13 bases remaining between them. This CDR3 has 12 amino acids. Germline-derived CDR1 and CDR2 are SGDLS and YYNGEE. Naive-designated CD8 cells lacked CD45RO, were positively enriched for CCR7, and omitted terminally differentiated effector memory CD45RA+ cells.

Specimen: naive CD8+ T cells from PBMCs. This clonotype originated in a man between 18 and 29 years old in good health. Some clones in this sample may be carry-over from other donors' samples. The chain is built from TRBV9 and TRBJ2-3; D may be TRBD2 (6 bases). Written as DNA, the CDR3 is TGTGCCAGCTTCGGACTATCAAATACGCAGTATTTT. Residues: CASFGLSNTQYF.